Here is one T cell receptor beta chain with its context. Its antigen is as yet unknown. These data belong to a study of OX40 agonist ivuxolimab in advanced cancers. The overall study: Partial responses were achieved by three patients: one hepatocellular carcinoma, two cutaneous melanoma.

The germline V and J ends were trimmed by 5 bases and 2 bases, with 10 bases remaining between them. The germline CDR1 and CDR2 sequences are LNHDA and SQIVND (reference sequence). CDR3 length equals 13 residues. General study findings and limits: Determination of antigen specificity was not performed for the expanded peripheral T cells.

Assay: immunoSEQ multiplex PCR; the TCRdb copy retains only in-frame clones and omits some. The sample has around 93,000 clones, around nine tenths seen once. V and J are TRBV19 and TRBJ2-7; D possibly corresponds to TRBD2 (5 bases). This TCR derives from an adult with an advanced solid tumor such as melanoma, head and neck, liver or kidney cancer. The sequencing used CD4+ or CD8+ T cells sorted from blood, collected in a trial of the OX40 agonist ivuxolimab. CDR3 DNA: TGTGCCAGTAGTGACCAACTAGCCTACGAGCAGTACTTC. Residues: CASSDQLAYEQYF.